These 3 T cell receptor beta chains came from one sample sequenced in a study of blood T cells in healthy people across ages (dated by TCRdb to 2014 to 2015). The library came from 5' RACE. Sequencing used an Illumina HiSeq 2500. A second roughly 7 to 12 cycle PCR used a sample-barcoded 5' primer and a J-beta primer mix. The public sequencing data were trimmed at Q25 with fastp and processed into clonotypes with MiXCR by TCRdb, which kept only in-frame beta chains. Rows with a matching CDR3 protein are joined into one entry that keeps the most common DNA and genes. The sample contains approximately 1.5 million distinct CDR3 sequences, roughly a third of them found a single time. About 11% of the sample is held by the ten biggest clonotypes. Source material: blood. The receptor set was obtained from a woman aged 25-40 years in good health.

The chain employs TRBV20-1 and TRBJ2-7, with TRBD2 matching 8 bases. CDR1 and CDR2 from the germline V gene are DFQATT and SNEGSKA (reference sequence). J lost 2 bases, V lost 4 bases, and 10 bases had no gene match. The CDR3 runs to 15 residues. The CDR3 nucleotides are TGCAGTGCTACCCTAGGGGCGGGAGGCCCCTACGAGCAGTACTTC. Translation gives CSATLGAGGPYEQYF.

The chain links TRBV4-1 to TRBJ2-7, with 9 positions matching TRBD2. CDR1 and CDR2 (germline): MGHRA, YSYEKL. J gave up 2 bases and V 2 bases, and 7 bases lay outside the gene matches. This CDR3 comprises 16 residues. Here the CDR3 reads CASSQSLAGITYEQYF. The CDR3 coding sequence is TGCGCCAGCAGCCAATCGCTAGCGGGGATTACCTACGAGCAGTACTTC.

The chain has TRBV6-6 and TRBJ1-2, with 8 nucleotides matching TRBD1. With 4 bases clipped from V and 7 bases from J, the junction kept 11 bases outside the gene matches. Germline V lookup: CDR1 MNHNY, CDR2 SVGAGI (reference sequence). CDR3 length equals 15 residues. The CDR3 is CASSFGDRGAGGYTF. The CDR3 DNA follows: TGTGCCAGCAGTTTCGGTGACAGGGGTGCTGGTGGCTACACCTTC.